This entry features one T cell receptor beta chain sequence. The antigen is unknown. CDR3 length: 13 amino acids. Trimming removed 2 bases at V and 4 bases at J, with 8 bases between. Germline V lookup: CDR1 SGHNT, CDR2 YENEEA. This entry is derived from a study of cytomegalovirus exposure and HLA in healthy donors. The PCR used 60 Vbeta and 13 Jbeta primers. Clones were read by immunoSEQ multiplex PCR, and TCRdb kept only the in-frame ones, dropping some. The table includes roughly 86,000 clones, over 60% detected once. Study-wide findings and caveats: Reports indicate that TCR beta sequences accurately predicted the HLA-A and HLA-B alleles of most subjects. An observed cluster of highly shared sequence variants was recorded as a likely sequencing artifact.

Sequencing was performed on PBMCs. The rearrangement joins TRBV11-3 to TRBJ1-1, with D tentatively TRBD1 (5 bases). The receptor was derived from a young man in good health and CMV-seronegative. The CDR3 loop reads CASSLMGGTEAFF. The CDR3 nucleotides read TGTGCCAGCAGCTTAATGGGGGGCACTGAAGCTTTCTTT.